The next 18 T cell receptor beta chains were all read from a single sample in a study of T cell repertoires in cytomegalovirus infection. Their antigens remain unidentified. MiXCR, applied by TCRdb to the reads, yields one record per CDR3 protein. The profile shows 70,000 or so distinct CDR3 sequences, about 26% of them singletons. The input for sequencing was CD8+ T cells from cultured PBMCs, taken from culture after CMV antigen stimulation. Receptor source: a human donor in good health (CMV status not recorded). Some clones in this sample may be carry-over from other donors' samples.

This clonotype was picked up a small number of times. The rearrangement links TRBV6-1 to TRBJ1-2; TRBD1 is a possible D gene (5 bases). The CDR3 has 14 residues. Germline-derived CDR1 and CDR2 are MNHNS and SASEGT. Trimming left V 6 bases short and J 4 bases short, with 15 bases between. The CDR3 spells CASSPGRGSYGYTF. The CDR3 DNA reads TGTGCCAGCAGCCCGGGACGGGGGTCCTATGGCTACACCTTC.

The chain has TRBV30 and TRBJ2-6; TRBD2 agrees at 10 bases. The germline gives CDR1 GTSNPN, CDR2 SVGIG (reference sequence). V was clipped by 3 bases and J by 0 bases; unmatched bases: 5. The CDR3 extends over 17 amino acids. The CDR3 loop is CAWRLAGATSGANVLTF. The CDR3 DNA reads as TGTGCCTGGAGGCTAGCGGGAGCTACCTCTGGGGCCAACGTCCTGACTTTC.

V usage is TRBV10-2 and J usage is TRBJ2-7, with D perhaps TRBD1 or TRBD2 (5 bases each). The CDR3 contains 14 residues. The germline CDR1 and CDR2 sequences are WSHSY and SAAADI. The V end lost 4 bases, the J end lost 5 bases, and 15 bases lay between the germline ends. CDR3 DNA sequence: TGCGCCAGCAGTGCAGGCCTAGGGACCAACGAGCAGTACTTC. This encodes CASSAGLGTNEQYF.

The chain is built from TRBV12-3 or TRBV12-4 and TRBJ2-7, with 7 bases lining up with TRBD1. V trimming: 3 bases; J trimming: 0 bases; junction bases outside the gene matches: 5. The CDR3 runs to 15 residues. The CDR3 loop is CASSFSRQGSYEQYF. The CDR3 coding sequence is TGTGCCAGCAGTTTCTCCCGACAGGGCTCCTACGAGCAGTACTTC.

The chain couples TRBV14 to TRBJ2-1; 7 bases are a match to TRBD2. The CDR3 is made up of 17 amino acids. Germline V gene lookup returns CDR1 SGHDN and CDR2 FVKESK. Unmatched junction bases numbered 14, after V lost 3 bases and J lost 6 bases. CDR3 nucleotides: TGTGCCAGCAGCCATGTAATAAGCGGGATTAGGGGCAATGAGCAGTTCTTC. Protein sequence: CASSHVISGIRGNEQFF.

This chain links TRBV7-6 with TRBJ2-6, with a weak D call TRBD1 (6 bases). The V gene lost 2 bases and the J gene lost 0 bases, with 14 bases spanning the gap. The V gene's germline CDR1 is SGHVS and CDR2 FNYEAQ. CDR3 length equals 18 residues. The CDR3 is CASSLMDSSNSGANVLTF. In DNA, the CDR3 is TGTGCCAGCAGCTTAATGGACAGCAGCAACTCTGGGGCCAACGTCCTGACTTTC.

This CDR3 is CASSEAQEQYF. CDR3 nucleotides: TGTGCCAGCAGTGAAGCACAGGAGCAGTACTTC. The rearrangement links TRBV2 to TRBJ2-7; D not certain. The CDR3 is made up of 11 amino acids. Trimming took 0 bases from V and 7 from J, leaving 4 bases between them. From germline, CDR1 is SNHLY and CDR2 FYNNEI.

The gene calls are TRBV3-1 and TRBJ2-3; 12 bases agree with TRBD2. Germline V gives CDR1 LGHDT, CDR2 YNNKEL (reference sequence). The CDR3 runs to 14 residues. V shed 4 bases and J 15 bases; nucleotides not matched to a gene: 11. The DNA for the CDR3 is TGTGCCAGCAGCCTGTCTAGCGGGAGGGCCAGAATCTATTTT. Translation gives CASSLSSGRARIYF.

The table lists this clonotype with many counts. The V call is TRBV6-2 or TRBV6-3, the J call TRBJ2-1; D is undetermined. The CDR3 loop spans 11 amino acids. V lost 5 bases and J 8 bases, leaving 7 bases between the germline ends. Per the germline V gene, CDR1 is MNHEY and CDR2 is SVGEGT. The CDR3 DNA reads TGTGCCAGCAGTCCTTTGGATGAGCAGTTCTTC. Encoded protein: CASSPLDEQFF.

This chain connects TRBV6-1 to TRBJ1-5; D unclear. V lost 4 bases to trimming and J lost 0 bases, with 10 bases between them. CDR1 and CDR2 from the germline V gene are MNHNS and SASEGT. CDR3 length equals 15 residues. The CDR3 DNA reads TGTGCCAGCAGTGGTAGACACAATAGCAATCAGCCCCAGCATTTT. Translation: CASSGRHNSNQPQHF.

This clonotype appeared a single time. The germline gene is not matched at one end of the junction; a read error may be the cause. This chain connects TRBV4-3 to TRBJ1-1; D not certain. The CDR3 extends over 11 amino acids. Germline lookup yields CDR1 LGHNA and CDR2 YSLEER. CDR3 sequence reads: CASSQGWGVYF. CDR3 coding DNA: TGCGCCAGCAGCCAAGGGTGGGGAGTGTACTTT.

This clonotype was seen at least ten times. The chain joins TRBV6-2 or TRBV6-3 to TRBJ2-7; D not resolved. The CDR3 sequence is 12 residues long. The germline V gene encodes CDR1 MNHEY and CDR2 SVGEGT. The V gene lost 6 bases and the J gene lost 5 bases, with 11 bases spanning the gap. DNA of the CDR3: TGTGCCAGCAGCCTTCGAGTTGACGAGCAGTACTTC. Amino acid sequence: CASSLRVDEQYF.

The sample holds a few counts of this clonotype. The chain couples TRBV12-3 or TRBV12-4 to TRBJ2-3; D perhaps matches TRBD2 (7 bases). Trimming pared 5 bases from V and 5 bases from J, leaving 17 bases between. The CDR3 contains 15 residues. This CDR3 reads CASSLFGGPGDTQYF. The CDR3 coding sequence is TGTGCCAGCAGTCTCTTCGGGGGGCCGGGAGATACGCAGTATTTT.

The sample holds a few counts of this clonotype. The chain has TRBV28 and TRBJ2-3; D is unclear. In germline, CDR1 is MDHEN, CDR2 SYDVKM. V lost 5 bases, J lost 2 bases, and 11 bases lay in between. The CDR3 consists of 14 residues. The CDR3 sequence is CASSQDMTTDTQYF. The CDR3 DNA reads TGTGCCAGCAGTCAAGACATGACCACAGATACGCAGTATTTT. The complete variable domain, with remaining parts taken from reference TRBV28 and TRBJ2-3, reads DVKVTQSSRYLVKRTGEKVFLECVQDMDHENMFWYRQDPGLGLRLIYFSYDVKMKEKGDIPEGYSVSREKKERFSLILESASTNQTSMYLCASSQDMTTDTQYFGPGTRLTVL.

This clonotype was counted only a few times. The V call is TRBV7-2, the J call TRBJ2-1; D gene uncertain. The V gene's germline CDR1 is SGHTA and CDR2 FQGNSA. Trimming left V 5 bases short and J 0 bases short, with 5 bases between. The CDR3 spans 13 residues. The chain's CDR3 is CASSPTSYNEQFF. The CDR3 region has the DNA TGTGCCAGCAGCCCCACCTCCTACAATGAGCAGTTCTTC. Supplemented by reference TRBV7-2 and TRBJ2-1, the full variable domain reads GAGVSQSPSNKVTEKGKDVELRCDPISGHTALYWYRQSLGQGLEFLIYFQGNSAPDKSGLPSDRFSAERTGGSVSTLTIQRTQQEDSAVYLCASSPTSYNEQFFGPGTRLTVL.

The chain uses TRBV19 and TRBJ2-7, with 9 bases matching TRBD1. Germline CDR1 is LNHDA and CDR2 is SQIVND (reference sequence). The CDR3 sequence is 15 residues long. The J segment lost 1 base and the V segment lost 1 base, leaving 2 bases of the junction unmatched. For the CDR3, the DNA is TGTGCCAGTAGTATAGGGACAGGGGTATCCTACGAGCAGTACTTC. This gives the protein CASSIGTGVSYEQYF.

This clonotype turned up a few times. The chain joins TRBV11-3 to TRBJ2-7, with D possibly matching TRBD2 (6 bases). Looked up from germline, CDR1 is SGHNT and CDR2 is YENEEA. CDR3 length: 14 residues. The V end was cut by 5 bases, the J end by 3 bases, with 14 bases between. The CDR3 sequence: CASSIRDSGYEQYF. The CDR3 DNA reads TGTGCCAGCAGCATCCGGGACTCCGGCTACGAGCAGTACTTC.

The chain has TRBV12-3 or TRBV12-4 and TRBJ1-2; D call uncertain. This CDR3 has 17 amino acids. Trimming left V 2 bases short and J 1 base short, with 17 bases between. The CDR3: CASSLRLSSSLNYGYTF. The CDR3 DNA follows: TGTGCCAGCAGTTTACGGCTGAGTAGTTCACTTAACTATGGCTACACCTTC.